These 3 T cell receptor beta chains were sequenced from one sample in a study of CD8+ T cells in alopecia areata. Sample treatment: oral pan-JAK inhibitor, 5-10 mg twice daily. Isolated RNA was reverse transcribed into cDNA used as the sequencing template. Sequenced by immunoSEQ multiplex PCR; TCRdb stores in-frame clones only, minus some. The sample has over 100,000 clones, less than 75% seen once. Sample: CD8+ T cells sorted from blood, taken at week 24, from a patient treated with tofacitinib. These receptors originate from a human donor with alopecia areata.

This chain joins TRBV4-1 and TRBJ1-1; unclear D gene. V was clipped by 2 bases and J by 1 base, with 8 bases between them. Germline V gene lookup returns CDR1 MGHRA and CDR2 YSYEKL. This CDR3 spans 14 amino acids. CDR3 sequence reads: CASSQHSQNTEAFF. CDR3 nucleotides: TGCGCCAGCAGCCAACACAGCCAGAACACTGAAGCTTTCTTT.

The DNA for the CDR3 is TGCGCCAGCAGCCAAGTGGGCAGGCTTGAAGCTTTCTTT. Translated, it gives CASSQVGRLEAFF. The V call is TRBV4-1, the J call TRBJ1-1, with D unresolved. This CDR3 region has 13 residues. CDR1 is MGHRA, CDR2 YSYEKL, per germline. V was cut by 1 base and J by 7 bases, with 10 bases left in between.

V gene TRBV9 combines with J gene TRBJ2-5; the D is unclear. The length of the CDR3 is 12 residues. From germline, CDR1 is SGDLS and CDR2 YYNGEE. Trimming cost V 3 bases and J 2 bases, with 5 bases left between them. The CDR3 spells CASSDEQETQYF. For the CDR3, the DNA is TGTGCCAGCAGCGACGAGCAAGAGACCCAGTACTTC. Full variable domain (rest looked up from reference TRBV9 and TRBJ2-5): DSGVTQTPKHLITATGQRVTLRCSPRSGDLSVYWYQQSLDQGLQFLIQYYNGEERAKGNILERFSAQQFPDLHSELNLSSLELGDSALYFCASSDEQETQYFGPGTRLLVL.